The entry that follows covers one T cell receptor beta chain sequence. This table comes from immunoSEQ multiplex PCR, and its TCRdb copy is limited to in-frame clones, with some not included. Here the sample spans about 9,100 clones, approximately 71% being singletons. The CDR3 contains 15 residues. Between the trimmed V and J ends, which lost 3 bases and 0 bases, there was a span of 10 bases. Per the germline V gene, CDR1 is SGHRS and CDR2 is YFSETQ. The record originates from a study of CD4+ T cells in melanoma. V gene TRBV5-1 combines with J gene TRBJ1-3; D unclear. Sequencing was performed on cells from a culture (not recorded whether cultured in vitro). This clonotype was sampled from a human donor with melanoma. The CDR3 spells CASSSDPFSGNTIYF. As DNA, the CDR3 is TGCGCCAGCAGCTCCGACCCCTTCTCTGGAAACACCATATATTTT.